The rows below give T cell receptor beta chains drawn from one sample of a study of identical twins. TCRdb reprocessed the 5' RACE reads via MiXCR and lists one record per CDR3 protein. The table has 250,000 or so distinct CDR3 sequences, about 8.3% seen once. The sample was also linked to a second study, of yellow fever vaccine responses in identical twins.

The sequenced sample was CD8+ T cells sorted from blood. The source is a woman between 18 and 30 years old in good health. The CDR3 runs from the conserved cysteine through the conserved F or W. D genes are given only for firm matches. The size of a clone is reported for some rows only, either as once, few or many, or as a class for expanded clones.

j_gene,v_gene,abundance,d_gene,CDR3nt,CDR3aa
TRBJ2-7,TRBV10-2,.,.,TGCGCCAGCACCAACGTGGGATCCGAGCAGTACTTC,CASTNVGSEQYF
TRBJ1-5,TRBV28,many,.,TGTGCCACCAACATAGGGTTATATAGCAATCAGCCCCAGCATTTT,CATNIGLYSNQPQHF
TRBJ2-3,TRBV2,many,.,TGTGCCAGCAGGGATACAGGTTCCCGCACAGATACGCAGTATTTT,CASRDTGSRTDTQYF
TRBJ2-2,TRBV9,.,.,TGTGCCAGCAGCGTAACGGGATTCACCGGGGAGCTGTTTTTT,CASSVTGFTGELFF
TRBJ1-1,TRBV29-1,.,.,TGCAGCGTTGGGGGTTGGACTGAAGCTTTCTTT,CSVGGWTEAFF
TRBJ2-3,TRBV7-2,.,.,TGTGCCAGCAGCTTAGCGGGGGTAGCAGATACGCAGTATTTT,CASSLAGVADTQYF
TRBJ2-3,TRBV7-9,few,.,TGTGCCAGCAGCTTGGCGGGACTCCCCACAGATACGCAGTATTTT,CASSLAGLPTDTQYF
TRBJ2-7,TRBV4-2,few,.,TGTGCCAGCAGCCAAGCTCAGACGGAAGCCTACGAGCAGTACTTC,CASSQAQTEAYEQYF
TRBJ1-1,TRBV20-1,.,.,TGCTGCTTCTGCTCCCCGGTTCCGGGCATCAACACTGAAGCTTTCTTT,CCFCSPVPGINTEAFF
TRBJ2-5,TRBV28,few,TRBD1,TGTGCCAGCGGACCGGGACAGTGGCTCGAGACCCAGTACTTC,CASGPGQWLETQYF
TRBJ2-5,TRBV4-2,few,TRBD2,TGTGCCAGCAGCCAACCGGGACTAGTCAGAGAGACCCAGTACTTC,CASSQPGLVRETQYF
TRBJ2-7,TRBV5-1,few,.,TGCGCCAGCAGCTTGGCGGGTGGAGGAATAGCGGTCTCCTACGAGCAGTACTTC,CASSLAGGGIAVSYEQYF
TRBJ2-1,TRBV29-1,few,TRBD2,TGCAGCGTTGAAGACCCCCTAGCGGGAGGGTACAATGAGCAGTTCTTC,CSVEDPLAGGYNEQFF
TRBJ2-1,TRBV10-3,.,.,TGTGCCATCAGTGAGTTACCCAAAGCCTACAATGAGCAGTTCTTC,CAISELPKAYNEQFF
TRBJ2-7,TRBV4-3,.,TRBD2,TGCGCCAGCAGCCAGGGGACTAGCGGACACTACGAGCAGTACTTC,CASSQGTSGHYEQYF
TRBJ2-3,TRBV4-2,few,.,TGTGCCAGCAGCCCGGATGGGGGTGAAGGTACGCAGTATTTT,CASSPDGGEGTQYF
TRBJ2-7,TRBV27,many,.,TGTGCCAGCAGTTTTGGAGGGGTCGGCTACGAGCAGTACTTC,CASSFGGVGYEQYF
TRBJ2-5,TRBV27,.,.,TGTGCCAGCAGTTTATCGATCGGGGAGACCCAGTACTTC,CASSLSIGETQYF
TRBJ1-1,TRBV20-1,few,.,TGCAGTGCTAGAGAACGAGGACAACTGAACACTGAAGCTTTCTTT,CSARERGQLNTEAFF
TRBJ1-4,TRBV6-1,many,TRBD1,TGTGCCAGCAGTCCAACGACAGGGAATGAAAAACTGTTTTTT,CASSPTTGNEKLFF
TRBJ1-1,TRBV24-1,few,.,TGTGCCACCAGTCGGGGAGGGAACACTGAAGCTTTCTTT,CATSRGGNTEAFF
TRBJ2-2,TRBV28,.,TRBD1,TGTGCCAGCAGTTTATGGACAGGGACCGGGGAGCTGTTTTTT,CASSLWTGTGELFF
TRBJ2-5,TRBV20-1,few,.,TGCAGTGCTAGAGATCGAGCGGGCATACGACAAGAGACCCAGTACTTC,CSARDRAGIRQETQYF
TRBJ2-1,TRBV7-9,few,.,TGTGCCACCTCTCCAGACGCCTACAATGAGCAGTTCTTC,CATSPDAYNEQFF
TRBJ2-1,TRBV9,few,.,TGTGCCAGCAGCGAGGGGCCAGCTTCCTACAATGAGCAGTTCTTC,CASSEGPASYNEQFF
TRBJ2-1,TRBV7-7,.,.,TGTGCTAGCAGCTTAGATCTAACCGGGTACAATGAGCAGTTCTTC,CASSLDLTGYNEQFF
TRBJ1-1,TRBV4-3,few,.,TGCGCCAGCAGCCAAGATCGTAGGGGCGTGGGAACTGAAGCTTTCTTT,CASSQDRRGVGTEAFF
TRBJ2-1,TRBV5-1,many,.,TGCGCCAGCAGCCTTCAATGGGCCCACAATGAGCAGTTCTTC,CASSLQWAHNEQFF
TRBJ2-1,TRBV11-2,few,TRBD1,TGTGCCAGCAGCTTAGGTGACAGGGTTTTCGGTGAGCAGTTCTTC,CASSLGDRVFGEQFF
TRBJ1-1,TRBV12-3/TRBV12-4,many,.,TGTGCCAGCAGTTTGTGGGGCGCGGACACTGAAGCTTTCTTT,CASSLWGADTEAFF
TRBJ2-1,TRBV4-3,few,.,TGCGCCAGCAGCCAAGATAGGTTTTCCGTGGCGCATGAGCAGTTCTTC,CASSQDRFSVAHEQFF
TRBJ2-4,TRBV29-1,many,TRBD1,TGCAGCGTCAGGACAGGGGAAGCCAAAAACATTCAGTACTTC,CSVRTGEAKNIQYF
TRBJ1-2,TRBV27,few,TRBD1,TGTGCCAACAGGGGGCCGTTCTATGGCTACACCTTC,CANRGPFYGYTF
TRBJ2-3,TRBV9,.,TRBD2,TGTGCCAGCAGTCGGGTGGCGGGGGGGCTCACAGATACGCAGTATTTT,CASSRVAGGLTDTQYF
TRBJ1-1,TRBV28,many,.,TGTGCCAGCAGAAGAACTGAAGCTTTCTTT,CASRRTEAFF
TRBJ2-1,TRBV2,.,.,TGTGCCAGCAGGGACCACTCGACTACGGAGCAGTTCTTC,CASRDHSTTEQFF
TRBJ2-3,TRBV28,.,.,TGTGCCAGCAGCTTTATGGGGGTAGATACGCAGTATTTT,CASSFMGVDTQYF
TRBJ2-1,TRBV6-2/TRBV6-3,many,.,TGTGCCAGCAGTTACTCGCGTGAGCAGTTCTTC,CASSYSREQFF
TRBJ1-4,TRBV25-1,.,.,TGTGCTAGTGGAGGGGCAGGGAGGGAAAAACTGTTTTTT,CASGGAGREKLFF
TRBJ2-1,TRBV10-3,.,.,TGTGCCATCAGTGACCTAAGTTTAAATGAGCAGTTCTTC,CAISDLSLNEQFF
TRBJ2-5,TRBV20-1,many,TRBD2,TGCAGTGTTCAGGGGCTAGCGGGGTTACAAGAGACCCAGTACTTC,CSVQGLAGLQETQYF
TRBJ2-6,TRBV10-3,.,.,TGTGCCAACCCATGGGACTCCCGTTTAACCAAATCTGGGGCCAACGTCCTGACTTTC,CANPWDSRLTKSGANVLTF
TRBJ2-5,TRBV20-1,few,TRBD2,TGCAGTGCTAGCGCGGGAGAACCCCAAGAGACCCAGTACTTC,CSASAGEPQETQYF
TRBJ2-7,TRBV7-2,.,.,TGTGCCAGCAGCTTGACGCATTTGGGGGCCTACGAGCAGTACTTC,CASSLTHLGAYEQYF
TRBJ2-5,TRBV7-9,.,.,TGTGCCAGCAGCCCGACCGCAGGGAGAGGAGAGACCCAGTACTTC,CASSPTAGRGETQYF
TRBJ2-3,TRBV3-1,many,.,TGTGCCAGCAGCCAAGACACCGGAGTCACAGATACGCAGTATTTT,CASSQDTGVTDTQYF